The 29 T cell receptor beta chains below all came from one sample that was sequenced in a study of blood T cell repertoires in COVID-19. The assay was immunoSEQ multiplex PCR, and TCRdb's table has in-frame clones only and misses some. In the table there are some 74,000 clones, approximately 78% of which are singletons. The specimen sequenced was peripheral blood. All receptors derive from an elderly woman with active or convalescent COVID-19.

This sequence joins TRBV7-9 and TRBJ1-5; TRBD1 agrees at 9 bases. J lost 4 bases, V lost 5 bases, and 3 bases had no gene match. Germline CDR1 reads SEHNR; CDR2 reads FQNEAQ (reference sequence). This CDR3 has 14 residues. CDR3 sequence reads: CASSLGQGNQPQHF. The CDR3 DNA reads as TGTGCCAGCAGCCTCGGACAGGGGAATCAGCCCCAGCATTTT.

In its sample, this clone was seen a few times. The rearrangement uses TRBV2 and TRBJ1-5; D is unclear. CDR3 length equals 15 residues. Deletions cut 1 base from V and 3 bases from J, with 10 bases between. Germline assignment: CDR1 SNHLY and CDR2 FYNNEI. The CDR3 nucleotides are TGTGCCAGCAGTGAAGACGGGAAATACAATCAGCCCCAGCATTTT. Residues: CASSEDGKYNQPQHF.

The chain links TRBV5-4 to TRBJ2-5; possibly TRBD2 for D (6 bases). The germline V gene has CDR1 SGHNT and CDR2 YYREEE (reference sequence). The CDR3 loop spans 15 amino acids. V gave up 4 bases and J gave up 5 bases, with 18 bases separating them. The CDR3 DNA sequence: TGTGCCAGCAGCCGACTCGGACTGGCGGGGGAGACCCAGTACTTC. This gives the protein CASSRLGLAGETQYF.

The chain's CDR3 is CATYSGGSNEQFF. For the CDR3, the DNA is TGTGCCACCTACTCAGGAGGGAGCAATGAGCAGTTCTTC. The V and J genes are TRBV6-5 and TRBJ2-1, with D maybe TRBD2 (6 bases). V was trimmed by 10 bases and J by 6 bases, leaving 16 bases between them. The germline CDR1 and CDR2 sequences are MNHEY and SVGAGI. This CDR3 region has 13 residues.

The chain links TRBV27 to TRBJ1-2; D may be TRBD1 (6 bases). This CDR3 comprises 15 residues. Germline V gene lookup returns CDR1 MNHEY and CDR2 SMNVEV (reference sequence). The ends were cut back, 6 bases at V and 4 bases at J, with 18 bases in the middle. The CDR3 loop reads CASRLQQGLGYGYTF. CDR3 nucleotide sequence: TGTGCCAGCAGACTACAGCAGGGGCTCGGCTATGGCTACACCTTC.

The chain combines TRBV2 with TRBJ1-2; D remains ambiguous. The CDR3 loop spans 15 amino acids. The germline CDR1 and CDR2 sequences are SNHLY and FYNNEI. Trimming stripped 1 base from V and 5 bases from J, with 14 bases between. CDR3 region: CASSEVAQLLYGYTF. The CDR3 DNA follows: TGTGCCAGCAGTGAAGTTGCTCAACTTCTTTATGGCTACACCTTC.

V gene TRBV9 combines with J gene TRBJ1-2; D might be TRBD1 (6 bases). The CDR3 sequence is 16 residues long. Trimming shortened V by 4 bases and J by 0 bases, and 16 bases separated the two germline ends. CDR1 is SGDLS and CDR2 is YYNGEE in the germline V gene. CDR3 residues: CASSTYDRRTNYGYTF. For the CDR3, the DNA is TGTGCCAGCAGCACCTACGACAGGCGCACTAACTATGGCTACACCTTC.

The J gene is TRBJ1-3, the V gene TRBV4-1, with no clear D. The CDR3 consists of 15 residues. V was pared by 1 base and J by 2 bases, with 9 bases between. Germline V gene data show CDR1 as MGHRA and CDR2 as YSYEKL. The chain's CDR3 is CASSQGRGPGNTIYF. CDR3 DNA: TGCGCCAGCAGCCAAGGAAGAGGGCCTGGAAACACCATATATTTT.

The chain couples TRBV9 to TRBJ1-2; no reliable D call. Germline CDR1 reads SGDLS; CDR2 reads YYNGEE. The V end was cut by 0 bases, the J end by 14 bases, with 14 bases between. The CDR3 runs to 12 residues. DNA for the CDR3: TGTGCCAGCAGCGTAGAGGGCAGAGCGGGGACCTTC. Encoded protein: CASSVEGRAGTF. The variable domain in full, completed from reference TRBV9 and TRBJ1-2, reads DSGVTQTPKHLITATGQRVTLRCSPRSGDLSVYWYQQSLDQGLQFLIQYYNGEERAKGNILERFSAQQFPDLHSELNLSSLELGDSALYFCASSVEGRAGTFGSGTRLTVV.

The V and J genes are TRBV7-6 and TRBJ2-5; D is possibly TRBD2 (5 bases). The CDR3 extends over 15 amino acids. In germline, CDR1 is SGHVS, CDR2 FNYEAQ. With 5 bases removed from V and 5 bases from J, the gap between germline ends came to 18 bases. The CDR3: CASSITTGEKETQYF. CDR3 sequence (DNA): TGTGCCAGCAGCATAACCACCGGGGAGAAGGAGACCCAGTACTTC.

The chain links TRBV7-9 to TRBJ1-1, with 8 bases identical to TRBD1. The CDR3 totals 18 residues. In germline, CDR1 is SEHNR, CDR2 FQNEAQ (reference sequence). V lost 1 base, J lost 1 base, and 11 bases stayed unmatched. The CDR3 loop reads CASSLEDRALPPNTEAFF. DNA for the CDR3: TGTGCCAGCAGCTTAGAGGACAGGGCCCTACCGCCGAACACTGAAGCTTTCTTT. Based on the CDR3 plus reference TRBV7-9 and TRBJ1-1, the full variable domain is DTGVSQNPRHKITKRGQNVTFRCDPISEHNRLYWYRQTLGQGPEFLTYFQNEAQLEKSRLLSDRFSAERPKGSFSTLEIQRTEQGDSAMYLCASSLEDRALPPNTEAFFGQGTRLTVV.

There are a few counts of this clone. This chain joins TRBV2 and TRBJ1-4, with TRBD1 identical over 7 bases. The length of the CDR3 is 15 residues. Trimming at V came to 5 bases and at J to 4 bases, leaving 7 bases not matched to a gene. The germline V gene has CDR1 SNHLY and CDR2 FYNNEI. The CDR3 nucleotides are TGTGCCAGCAGTATCGGGACAGTCCTTAATGAAAAACTGTTTTTT. It specifies CASSIGTVLNEKLFF.

This chain joins TRBV6-5 and TRBJ2-7; TRBD2 matches 8 bases. The CDR3 covers 15 residues. V gave up 6 bases and J gave up 3 bases; unmatched junction bases: 10. Germline-derived CDR1 and CDR2 are MNHEY and SVGAGI. The CDR3 DNA sequence: TGTGCCAGCAGGTATTTAGCGGGAAGGGACTACGAGCAGTACTTC. Residues: CASRYLAGRDYEQYF.

The V and J genes are TRBV1 and TRBJ2-7; TRBD2, as called in the table, went unchecked against the DNA. TRBV1 is an annotated pseudogene. This CDR3 contains 17 residues. The DNA for the CDR3 is TGCACCAGCAGCCCCAACGGTAGCGGGAGGGCCAAATACGAGCAGTACTTC. It encodes CTSSPNGSGRAKYEQYF.

This clone was detected once. The chain links TRBV28 to TRBJ1-4; 8 bases are shared with TRBD1. Trimming took 5 bases from V and 2 from J; bases not matched to a gene: 7. The CDR3 covers 16 residues. The germline gives CDR1 MDHEN, CDR2 SYDVKM. CDR3 region: CASSNTWTGTNEKLFF. The CDR3 DNA sequence: TGTGCCAGCAGTAATACATGGACAGGGACTAATGAAAAACTGTTTTTT.

In this sample, this clone turned up a few times. The chain combines TRBV18 with TRBJ1-1, with D hard to call. The CDR3 consists of 13 residues. Germline assignment: CDR1 KGHSH and CDR2 LQKENI. With 2 bases removed from V and 2 bases from J, the gap between germline ends came to 6 bases. CDR3 in amino acids: CASSPGRNTEAFF. CDR3 nucleotide sequence: TGTGCCAGCTCACCAGGGAGAAACACTGAAGCTTTCTTT.

This clone was observed a few times. V and J are TRBV19 and TRBJ2-5; D is perhaps TRBD2 (6 bases). This CDR3 is built from 13 residues. In germline, CDR1 is LNHDA, CDR2 SQIVND (reference sequence). The V end lost 3 bases, the J end lost 5 bases, and 10 bases lay between the germline ends. The CDR3 loop is CASSMASGETQYF. CDR3 sequence (DNA): TGTGCCAGTAGTATGGCCAGCGGGGAGACCCAGTACTTC.

The J gene is TRBJ2-7, the V gene TRBV6-5; 11 bases agree with TRBD2. V gave up 0 bases and J gave up 0 bases; unmatched junction bases: 1. The germline CDR1 and CDR2 sequences are MNHEY and SVGAGI. CDR3 length equals 16 residues. The CDR3 bases are TGTGCCAGCAGTTACTCGACTAGCGGGGTCTCCTACGAGCAGTACTTC. Translated, it gives CASSYSTSGVSYEQYF.

V usage is TRBV7-3 and J usage is TRBJ2-7, with TRBD1 matching over 7 bases. The CDR3 runs to 15 residues. CDR1 SGHTA and CDR2 FQGTGA come from the germline V gene. The J segment lost 1 base and the V segment lost 5 bases, leaving 8 bases of the junction unmatched. The CDR3 is CASSEQGIGSYEQYF. In DNA form, the CDR3 reads TGTGCCAGCAGCGAACAGGGGATCGGGTCCTACGAGCAGTACTTC.

The V and J genes are TRBV6-5 and TRBJ1-6; D is perhaps TRBD1 (5 bases). Trimming cost V 2 bases and J 7 bases, with 12 bases left between them. The germline V gene has CDR1 MNHEY and CDR2 SVGAGI. The CDR3 covers 15 residues. Here the CDR3 DNA reads TGTGCCAGCAGTTACCTCCGGGACTTAAATTCACCCCTCCACTTT. Translation gives CASSYLRDLNSPLHF.

The chain employs TRBV18 and TRBJ2-1, with TRBD2 identical over 12 bases. This CDR3 region has 15 residues. Trimming at V came to 2 bases and at J to 8 bases, leaving 4 bases not matched to a gene. CDR1 is KGHSH, CDR2 LQKENI, per germline. The CDR3 coding sequence is TGTGCCAGCTCACCATCGACTAGCGGGGGCGATGAGCAGTTCTTC. It codes for CASSPSTSGGDEQFF. The complete variable domain, with remaining parts taken from reference TRBV18 and TRBJ2-1, reads NAGVMQNPRHLVRRRGQEARLRCSPMKGHSHVYWYRQLPEEGLKFMVYLQKENIIDESGMPKERFSAEFPKEGPSILRIQQVVRGDSAAYFCASSPSTSGGDEQFFGPGTRLTVL.

The V gene is TRBV4-2, the J gene TRBJ1-4; TRBD1 is a possible D gene (6 bases). With 1 base removed from V and 6 bases from J, the gap between germline ends came to 15 bases. The CDR3 consists of 16 residues. CDR1 and CDR2 (germline): LGHNA, YNFKEQ. The CDR3 here is CASSQVFHRADEKLFF. The DNA of the CDR3 is TGTGCCAGCAGCCAAGTCTTTCACAGGGCGGATGAAAAACTGTTTTTT.

A few counts support this clone. The chain links TRBV18 to TRBJ1-1; a possible D gene is TRBD1 (5 bases). The CDR3 runs to 15 residues. Per germline, CDR1 KGHSH and CDR2 LQKENI. Trimming took 0 bases from V and 5 from J, leaving 13 bases between them. Here the CDR3 reads CASSPPGGGKTEAFF. In nucleotides, the CDR3 is TGTGCCAGCTCACCACCGGGGGGGGGTAAAACTGAAGCTTTCTTT. The full variable domain, with the rest looked up from reference TRBV18 and TRBJ1-1, is NAGVMQNPRHLVRRRGQEARLRCSPMKGHSHVYWYRQLPEEGLKFMVYLQKENIIDESGMPKERFSAEFPKEGPSILRIQQVVRGDSAAYFCASSPPGGGKTEAFFGQGTRLTVV.

The chain links TRBV5-1 to TRBJ2-7, with D possibly TRBD2 on 6 matching bases. V was cut by 3 bases and J by 0 bases, with 16 bases left in between. The CDR3 covers 16 residues. Per the germline V gene, CDR1 is SGHRS and CDR2 is YFSETQ. The CDR3, as DNA: TGCGCCAGCAGCTCTATCGGCGGGATTGGCTCCTACGAGCAGTACTTC. As protein: CASSSIGGIGSYEQYF.

This clone has a single count. V gene TRBV2 combines with J gene TRBJ2-3; 7 positions match TRBD2. The V gene end was trimmed by 5 bases and the J gene end by 0 bases; junction bases not matched to a gene: 5. This CDR3 comprises 15 residues. Germline values: CDR1 SNHLY, CDR2 FYNNEI. In nucleotides, the CDR3 is TGTGCCAGCAGTTCTAGCGGTTCTAGCACAGATACGCAGTATTTT. Amino acids: CASSSSGSSTDTQYF.

The chain combines TRBV9 with TRBJ1-4; 9 nucleotides line up with TRBD1. The CDR3 consists of 15 residues. The J segment lost 7 bases and the V segment lost 3 bases, leaving 7 bases of the junction unmatched. Germline V lookup: CDR1 SGDLS, CDR2 YYNGEE. CDR3 sequence (DNA): TGTGCCAGCAGCGCCCCCGGGACAGGGAGTGAAAAACTGTTTTTT. Residues: CASSAPGTGSEKLFF.

CDR3 loop: CASSLGGQENTEAFF. The CDR3 nucleotides read TGCGCCAGCAGCTTGGGCGGACAGGAGAACACTGAAGCTTTCTTT. This chain connects TRBV5-1 to TRBJ1-1, with 7 nucleotides matching TRBD1. V shed 0 bases, J shed 1 base, and the junction held 3 bases outside the gene matches. CDR1 is SGHRS, CDR2 YFSETQ, per germline. The CDR3 is made up of 15 amino acids. Combining the CDR3 with reference TRBV5-1 and TRBJ1-1 gives the whole variable domain KAGVTQTPRYLIKTRGQQVTLSCSPISGHRSVSWYQQTPGQGLQFLFEYFSETQRNKGNFPGRFSGRQFSNSRSEMNVSTLELGDSALYLCASSLGGQENTEAFFGQGTRLTVV.

This clone has just a few counts. The rearrangement uses TRBV3-1 (or the pseudogene TRBV3-2) and TRBJ1-1; 9 bases line up with TRBD1. The germline CDR1 and CDR2 sequences are LGHDT and YNNKEL (reference sequence). The V and J ends lost 2 bases and 8 bases, in that order; junction bases with no gene match: 6. CDR3 length: 14 amino acids. CDR3 protein: CASSQLVGTGEAFF. For the CDR3, the DNA is TGTGCCAGCAGCCAATTGGTTGGGACAGGGGAAGCTTTCTTT.

In its sample, this clone was seen once. The chain recombines TRBV9 with TRBJ2-5; no reliable D call. The CDR3 spans 13 residues. V dropped 0 bases and J dropped 5 bases, with 8 bases sitting between them. Germline CDR1 reads SGDLS; CDR2 reads YYNGEE. The CDR3 DNA reads as TGTGCCAGCAGCGTAGGAACATTTGAGACCCAGTACTTC. Its protein is CASSVGTFETQYF.